The source of this T cell receptor (beta chain) is a study of cytomegalovirus exposure and HLA in healthy donors. The PCR used 60 Vbeta and 13 Jbeta primers. This table comes from immunoSEQ multiplex PCR, and its TCRdb copy is limited to in-frame clones, with some not included. The table lists tens of thousands of clones, roughly 9.1% of them singletons. V gave up 4 bases and J gave up 4 bases, with 17 bases separating them. Per germline, CDR1 MDHEN and CDR2 SYDVKM. CDR3 length: 16 amino acids. This clone came up a few times. The TCR was taken from a man in his sixties in good health and CMV-seropositive. The sample taken for sequencing was PBMCs. The chain has TRBV28 and TRBJ1-5; D remains ambiguous. The CDR3 region is CASSSTPGDPNQPQHF. CDR3 coding DNA: TGTGCCAGCAGTTCGACACCGGGAGACCCTAATCAGCCCCAGCATTTT.